A single sample is the source of the 21 T cell receptor beta chains below, sequenced in a study of blood T cell repertoires in COVID-19. Assay used: immunoSEQ multiplex PCR; TCRdb lists only in-frame clones, some missing. The table includes 280,000 or so clones, roughly 87% detected once. What was sequenced was PBMCs or T cells enriched from blood (not recorded which). The receptors here all came from a woman between 40 and 50 years old who had recovered from COVID-19.

The chain uses TRBV29-1 and TRBJ2-1; D uncertain. Trimming removed 0 bases at V and 3 bases at J, with 12 bases between. The germline V gene has CDR1 SQVTM and CDR2 ANQGSEA. This CDR3 spans 15 amino acids. CDR3 protein: CSVEERASSYNEQFF. CDR3 DNA: TGCAGCGTTGAAGAAAGAGCGAGTAGCTACAATGAGCAGTTCTTC.

This chain uses TRBV7-2 with TRBJ1-5; 7 bases map to TRBD1. Germline-derived CDR1 and CDR2 are SGHTA and FQGNSA. Unmatched junction bases numbered 7, after V lost 7 bases and J lost 1 base. This CDR3 region has 15 residues. CDR3 region: CASTLSGGSNQPQHF. The CDR3 DNA reads TGTGCCAGCACCCTTTCAGGGGGGAGCAATCAGCCCCAGCATTTT.

The V and J genes are TRBV7-9 and TRBJ1-1, with a weak D call TRBD1 (5 bases). Germline V gene sequence: CDR1 SEHNR, CDR2 FQNEAQ (reference sequence). V was shortened by 1 base and J by 5 bases, with 14 bases between the two germline ends. This CDR3 spans 15 amino acids. The CDR3: CASSLGPGRGTEAFF. CDR3 nucleotides: TGTGCCAGCAGCTTAGGCCCGGGGCGGGGGACTGAAGCTTTCTTT.

The rearrangement links TRBV5-4 to TRBJ2-2; 9 bases are shared with TRBD2. This CDR3 region has 16 residues. Looked up from germline, CDR1 is SGHNT and CDR2 is YYREEE (reference sequence). The trim removed 5 bases at V and 4 bases at J, leaving 9 bases unmatched. CDR3 sequence reads: CASSPISGRPTGELFF. Here the CDR3 DNA reads TGTGCCAGCAGTCCGATCAGCGGGAGGCCCACCGGGGAGCTGTTTTTT.

The chain joins TRBV6-2 or TRBV6-3 to TRBJ1-4; D is undetermined. The germline CDR1 and CDR2 sequences are MNHEY and SVGEGT. The CDR3 contains 14 residues. Trimming pared 5 bases from V and 0 bases from J, leaving 7 bases between. For the CDR3, the DNA is TGTGCCAGCAGTCCCGGGACAACTAATGAAAAACTGTTTTTT. Translation gives CASSPGTTNEKLFF.

The chain couples TRBV19 to TRBJ2-7, with 11 bases that match TRBD2. The CDR3 consists of 16 residues. The germline gives CDR1 LNHDA, CDR2 SQIVND (reference sequence). Unmatched junction bases numbered 7, after V lost 4 bases and J lost 2 bases. DNA of the CDR3: TGTGCCAGTAGTACTCCCGGGACTAGCGGCACCTACGAGCAGTACTTC. Its protein product is CASSTPGTSGTYEQYF.

The chain employs TRBV28 and TRBJ1-1, with 11 nucleotides matching TRBD1. Germline assignment: CDR1 MDHEN and CDR2 SYDVKM. With V trimmed by 6 bases and J by 6 bases, 15 bases remained unmatched. The length of the CDR3 is 17 residues. CDR3 in DNA: TGTGCCAGCAGCTCAACACATCCTGGACAGGGGGCGTCTGAAGCTTTCTTT. Amino acids: CASSSTHPGQGASEAFF. Full variable domain (rest looked up from reference TRBV28 and TRBJ1-1): DVKVTQSSRYLVKRTGEKVFLECVQDMDHENMFWYRQDPGLGLRLIYFSYDVKMKEKGDIPEGYSVSREKKERFSLILESASTNQTSMYLCASSSTHPGQGASEAFFGQGTRLTVV.

This chain uses TRBV28 with TRBJ1-2; perhaps TRBD1 as D (6 bases). V was cut by 6 bases and J by 1 base, with 15 bases left in between. This CDR3 is 15 amino acids long. The germline CDR1 and CDR2 sequences are MDHEN and SYDVKM. This chain's CDR3 is CASRIGGGLNYGYTF. In DNA, the CDR3 is TGTGCCAGCAGAATCGGGGGGGGCCTTAACTATGGCTACACCTTC.

This chain connects TRBV10-3 to TRBJ1-1; TRBD1 matches at 8 bases. This CDR3 is 14 amino acids long. The J segment lost 4 bases and the V segment lost 5 bases, leaving 6 bases of the junction unmatched. Germline values: CDR1 ENHRY, CDR2 SYGVKD. The CDR3 reads CAISNRGVGTEAFF. The CDR3 DNA reads as TGTGCCATCAGTAACAGGGGGGTAGGCACTGAAGCTTTCTTT.

The chain couples TRBV19 to TRBJ2-1; 8 nucleotides agree with TRBD1. The V gene end was trimmed by 7 bases and the J gene end by 10 bases; junction bases not matched to a gene: 6. The germline gives CDR1 LNHDA, CDR2 SQIVND (reference sequence). CDR3 length: 12 amino acids. As DNA, the CDR3 is TGTGCCAGTACTTCAGGGGGCGGCGAGCAGTTCTTC. This sequence encodes CASTSGGGEQFF.

V usage is TRBV28 and J usage is TRBJ1-1; D possibly corresponds to TRBD1 (6 bases). The CDR3 is made up of 15 amino acids. Germline CDR1 reads MDHEN; CDR2 reads SYDVKM. The V and J ends lost 6 bases and 3 bases respectively, with 17 bases between them. This CDR3 is CASSLTGRGHTEAFF. DNA for the CDR3: TGTGCCAGCAGCTTGACAGGTCGAGGGCACACTGAAGCTTTCTTT. Variable domain in full (rest from reference TRBV28 and TRBJ1-1): DVKVTQSSRYLVKRTGEKVFLECVQDMDHENMFWYRQDPGLGLRLIYFSYDVKMKEKGDIPEGYSVSREKKERFSLILESASTNQTSMYLCASSLTGRGHTEAFFGQGTRLTVV.

The chain has TRBV7-3 and TRBJ2-7; the match to TRBD2 covers 7 bases. Germline trimming cut 5 bases from V and 5 bases from J; bases unmatched to any gene: 9. Germline loops: CDR1 SGHTA, CDR2 FQGTGA. The CDR3 has 14 residues. CDR3 in DNA: TGTGCCAGCAGCCCAGCAGCGGGGATGGACGAGCAGTACTTC. Translation: CASSPAAGMDEQYF.

By proportion, this clone is medium-sized (0.01 to 0.1%). The V call is TRBV12-3 or TRBV12-4, the J call TRBJ2-2, with D unresolved. The CDR3 consists of 11 residues. V gave up 7 bases and J gave up 4 bases, with 4 bases separating them. CDR3 residues: CASTITGELFF. The CDR3 nucleotides are TGTGCCAGCACCATCACCGGGGAGCTGTTTTTT.

The rearrangement links TRBV7-2 to TRBJ2-3; the match to TRBD1 covers 7 bases. The germline gives CDR1 SGHTA, CDR2 FQGNSA. J lost 0 bases, V lost 6 bases, and 3 bases had no gene match. The CDR3 spans 14 residues. DNA for the CDR3: TGTGCCAGCAGTTACAGGGGTAGCACAGATACGCAGTATTTT. Protein sequence: CASSYRGSTDTQYF.

As for this clone: Relative to the germline gene, one junction end is altered; a read error may explain this. The chain couples TRBV7-7 to TRBJ1-5, with TRBD1 matching over 7 bases. This CDR3 has 16 amino acids. From germline, CDR1 is SSHAT and CDR2 FNYEAQ (reference sequence). CDR3 nucleotide sequence: TGTGCTAGCAGCTTAGACAGGGTGGAAAGCAATCAGCCCCAGCATTTT. It translates to CASSLDRVESNQPQHF. Using reference TRBV7-7 and TRBJ1-5 for the parts outside the CDR3, the full variable domain is GAGVSQSPRYKVTKRGQDVTLRCDPISSHATLYWYQQALGQGPEFLTYFNYEAQPDKSGLPSDRFSAERPEGSISTLTIQRTEQRDSAMYRCASSLDRVESNQPQHFGDGTRLSIL.

The chain combines TRBV5-8 with TRBJ1-5; D call uncertain. CDR1 is SGHTS and CDR2 is YDEGEE in the germline V gene. The CDR3 runs to 14 residues. V was cut by 0 bases and J by 16 bases, with 20 bases left in between. CDR3 nucleotides: TGTGCCAGCAGCTTGGAACGGGGTCCGACCTTTGAACATTTT. Translated, it gives CASSLERGPTFEHF.

The rearrangement links TRBV25-1 to TRBJ1-2; 9 bases fit TRBD1. V shed 7 bases and J 6 bases; nucleotides not matched to a gene: 9. The CDR3 runs 14 residues. CDR1 is MGHDK, CDR2 SYGVNS, per germline. This CDR3 is CASKRTGESDGYTF. DNA for the CDR3: TGTGCCAGCAAGAGGACAGGGGAGTCGGATGGCTACACCTTC.

The chain has TRBV4-3 and TRBJ1-2; TRBD1 aligns across 8 bases. V trimming: 1 base; J trimming: 8 bases; junction bases outside the gene matches: 6. This CDR3 has 14 residues. Germline loops: CDR1 LGHNA, CDR2 YSLEER. This CDR3 is CASSQAGGGNGYTF. The CDR3 DNA follows: TGCGCCAGCAGCCAAGCAGGGGGCGGGAACGGCTACACCTTC.

The chain is built from TRBV6-2 or TRBV6-3 and TRBJ2-7, with TRBD2 as a possible D gene (5 bases). This CDR3 is built from 13 residues. Germline V gene data show CDR1 as MNHEY and CDR2 as SVGEGT. V lost 4 bases to trimming and J lost 2 bases, with 9 bases between them. CDR3 in amino acids: CASSSSGTYEQYF. The DNA of the CDR3 is TGTGCCAGCAGTTCGTCCGGGACCTACGAGCAGTACTTC.

The chain recombines TRBV30 with TRBJ2-1; 9 nucleotides align to TRBD2. J gave up 4 bases and V 0 bases, and 4 bases lay outside the gene matches. This CDR3 region has 15 residues. Looked up from germline, CDR1 is GTSNPN and CDR2 is SVGIG (reference sequence). For the CDR3, the DNA is TGTGCCTGGAGTGTACTTAGCGGGAGTTACAATGAGCAGTTCTTC. Translating it yields CAWSVLSGSYNEQFF. Drawing the rest from reference TRBV30 and TRBJ2-1, the complete variable domain is SQTIHQWPATLVQPVGSPLSLECTVEGTSNPNLYWYRQAAGRGLQLLFYSVGIGQISSEVPQNLSASRPQDRQFILSSKKLLLSDSGFYLCAWSVLSGSYNEQFFGPGTRLTVL.

This clone occurred many times. The chain employs TRBV23-1 and TRBJ2-2; D is possibly TRBD1 (7 bases). TRBV23-1 is identified as an open reading frame with a role that is uncertain. The CDR3 totals 17 residues. Trimming took 0 bases from V and 5 from J, leaving 16 bases between them. The CDR3 DNA follows: TGCGCCAGCAGTCAATCCGAGACAGGGAGGTATACCGGGGAGCTGTTTTTT. Protein: CASSQSETGRYTGELFF.